This T cell receptor beta chain came from a study of cytomegalovirus exposure and HLA in healthy donors (TCRdb year 2017). Turning to the overall study: According to an earlier analysis of 587 of the donors, about 179 million T cells yielded roughly 100 million unique TCR beta sequences and approximately 300 Gb of sequence data. About 280 gigabases of sequencing data and approximately 91 million unique TCR sequences made up an early release that covered nearly 650 HLA-typed donors. Among the approximately 400 genotyped donors, approximately 82% belonged to the genetic ancestry cluster associated with self-reported Caucasian donors. The aim of the study was to test whether cataloging public T cell receptors could identify signatures of past pathogen exposure. The study used immunosequencing to profile the T cell repertoires of 600 to 850 subjects and linked those repertoires to cytomegalovirus serostatus. Besides the first cohort of roughly 700 subjects, a separate validation cohort made up of 120 different subjects was used. High-throughput TCR immunosequencing, statistical association of individual TCRs with disease status, and machine learning were combined to predict cytomegalovirus infection status. In a later analysis, previously published TCR beta repertoires from roughly 710 donors were re-analyzed and high-resolution HLA genotyping was added so that TCR occurrence patterns could be studied. In the later analysis, no new phenotypic data were used to find candidate immune exposures; instead, reliance was placed on TCR beta sequences and their occurrence across donors. An earlier analysis of fewer than 700 of the donors applied high-throughput TCR beta sequencing to assess whether each TCR beta V gene segment acted as functional or pseudogenic. Donor age, sex, ethnicity and CMV serostatus were compiled together with the repertoire data. A later genetic analysis used genome-wide SNP genotypes for about three fifths of the 666 donors, treating that subset as a discovery cohort. Every repertoire in the discovery cohort had been generated on one and the same sequencing platform. HLA typing covered class I and class II loci at four-digit resolution. The number of typed donors differed by locus: roughly 629-640 for A, B, C, DRB1 and DQB1; some 540 for DQA1; 606 for DPA1; and roughly 470 for DPB1. A few DR-DQ haplotypes were treated as single units for association and clustering because of strong linkage in the cohort. Among 398 genotyped donors of the cohort, an average of approximately 230,000 unique TCR beta nucleotide sequences were sequenced per donor, roughly a sixth of them non-productive.

With respect to this clone: Its recognized antigen is unknown. No much larger clonotype is one base removed from it; base qualities were not supplied.

The CDR3 goes from the cysteine to the phenylalanine over 14 residues. The CDR3 DNA has 42 bases and is translated from base 1. Here V drops 6 bases and J drops 0 bases, and the junction holds 5 bases not matched to any gene. According to the germline V gene, CDR1 reads SNHLY and CDR2 reads FYNNEI. Receptors were amplified or captured by the immunoSEQ multiplex PCR assay. For the multiplex PCR, a mixture combining 60 forward primers for TCR Vbeta segments and 13 reverse primers for TCR Jbeta segments was used. Amplification of the CDR3 region of rearranged TCR beta genes was performed with a multiplex PCR assay on genomic DNA. On the Illumina HiSeq System, the amplified TCR beta libraries were sequenced as 87-base-pair reads. In the source study's methods: Across the roughly 600 repertoires, a later analysis counted 78 million or so unique TCR beta chains, around 10 million of which were shared by at least two donors. Raw reads were error-corrected and collapsed into unique sequences with a nearest-neighbor algorithm that merged closely related sequences to remove PCR and sequencing errors. Alignment of CDR3 sequences to IMGT reference sequences was used to assign V, D and J gene segments. For a sequence to be retained, a match of at least six nucleotides to both a V gene segment and a J gene segment was required. Rearrangements were classified as productive when the CDR3 lacked stop codons and remained in frame with V and J, and all other rearrangements were classified as non-productive. CDR3 was defined by IMGT convention, running from the second conserved V-encoded cysteine to the conserved J-encoded phenylalanine. Sequences without an unambiguous match to a single V gene segment were excluded from the earlier analysis of a few hundred of the donors. In an earlier analysis of a few hundred of the donors, V segments were called functional above 56.7% productive rearrangements and were called segregating when the between-donor standard deviation exceeded 5%. A statistical classification framework was built to diagnose cytomegalovirus status from the catalog of TCR beta chain sequences. V and J gene assignment, in a later analysis, came from comparing TCR nucleotide sequences with IMGT/GENE-DB human TR gene sequences. A later analysis assigned CDR3 sequences and most-parsimonious VDJ recombination scenarios with the TCRdist pipeline. In a later analysis, each TCR beta chain was defined by its CDR3 amino acid sequence together with its V-gene family, and reads without a unique V-gene family were excluded. To address suspected cross-contamination and a sequencing artifact, a later analysis removed approximately 590 highly shared, low-generation-probability nucleotide sequences. A later analysis calculated a clonal expansion index for each public chain from normalized within-repertoire ranks of inferred template counts. Generation probabilities in a later analysis came from a VDJ recombination model fitted to out-of-frame rearrangements, and those results were checked against IGoR. In a later analysis, hypergeometric tests were used to score TCR-TCR, TCR-HLA and TCR-CMV co-occurrence, with a repertoire-size bias correction applied to TCR pairs. To estimate false discovery rates, a later analysis permuted the HLA or CMV assignments 20 times. In a later analysis, co-occurring TCRs were grouped using DBSCAN, and TCRdist sequence similarity was added for clustering within HLA-allele-positive subsets. For co-occurrence clustering, repertoires with fewer than 30,000 or more than 120,000 public chains were excluded, along with several repertoires with anomalous nucleotide sharing. The clones in this table, taken by TCRdb from immuneACCESS, are in-frame only. Not every clone is retained; where verified, under half of the shortfall comes from an unresolved V gene, and the cause of the rest is unknown. The V and J calls and the clone size are those of that table, but D and trimming were determined from the DNA. The sample profile shows 150,000 to 180,000 clones; 70% to 80% of them were found once. The ten largest clonotypes hold 9.5% to 15% of the sample.

General conclusions and limits of the study: A later analysis found that TCR association rates varied across HLA loci, with DRB1 alleles showing the most associated TCRs and HLA-C alleles the fewest. A later analysis found that most CMV-associated TCR beta chains appeared HLA-restricted, with HLA associations seemingly driven largely by CMV exposure. The earlier analysis of 587 of the donors excluded 15 to 20 rarely observed V segments, including chromosome 9 orphons, because counts were too low. A later genetic analysis reported fewer N-insertions in productive TCRs among donors in an Asian-associated ancestry cluster than the approximately 700-donor mean. Presence/absence analyses assumed roughly uniform sequencing depth across donors, an assumption that may not hold. A cluster of highly shared sequence variants was judged likely to be a technical artifact of the sequencing pipeline. Immune exposure information for the cohort was limited to CMV serostatus. In both the original and validation cohorts, the classifier was reported to diagnose cytomegalovirus status with high specificity and sensitivity. Assigning TCR associations to individual alleles was difficult when HLA alleles, especially DR and DQ, strongly co-occurred. According to a later analysis, parvovirus B19, influenza, CMV and Epstein-Barr virus appeared linked to several top co-occurrence clusters. Because HLA typing was unavailable for some donors at each locus, only the typed subset was used in association tests. Some IMGT-functional V segments, including TRBV6-2 and TRBV6-3, could not be told apart with the 87-base-pair reads, so those segments were excluded. Three of the identified cytomegalovirus-associated TCR beta chains were confirmed in vitro to be specific for cytomegalovirus antigens. A later analysis associated 15,000 to 20,000 TCR beta sequences with specific HLA alleles at a false discovery rate of 0.05. Linkage disequilibrium might explain the correlated functional status among segregating V segments, but an unknown experimental factor could not be ruled out. In the study, around 150 TCR beta chains were listed as associated with cytomegalovirus. Compared with equally common non-associated chains, HLA-associated TCR beta chains in a later analysis were more clonally expanded and had lower generation probabilities. In a later genetic analysis, a missense DCLRE1C variant was associated with V-gene and J-gene trimming of TCR beta chains, and the association was replicated in an independent cohort. A further reported finding was that TCR beta sequences accurately predicted the HLA-A and HLA-B alleles for most subjects in the first cohort. In an earlier analysis of approximately 590 of the donors, most TCR beta V segments appeared in productive rearrangements about 87% or about 30% of the time, broadly matching IMGT annotations. The cohort was sequenced for TCR beta chains only, and without alpha or paired-chain data the features that could be detected were limited. The authors suggested that the approach could potentially be extended to other disease states and immunological phenotypes. While some public TCRs were present in many individuals, most TCR sequences turned up only very rarely across donors.

The cohort comprised 670 or so healthy bone marrow donors. Cohort members were all nominally healthy when sampled, although unrecorded immune exposures were likely present. The donor tested CMV seropositive, placing the donor among the roughly 300 seropositive members of the cohort. A peripheral blood sample was collected from each donor, and TCR beta sequencing was performed on peripheral blood mononuclear cells. The Qiagen DNeasy Blood Extraction Kit was used to extract genomic DNA from the blood cell samples. The clonotype originates from a man younger than 40 in good health and CMV-seropositive. Sequencing was carried out using PBMCs. The receptor chain draws on TRBV2 and TRBJ2-7; the central 7 bases match TRBD2. DNA sequence: TGTGCCAGCAGCAAACTAGCGACCTCCTACGAGCAGTACTTC. This gives the protein CASSKLATSYEQYF.